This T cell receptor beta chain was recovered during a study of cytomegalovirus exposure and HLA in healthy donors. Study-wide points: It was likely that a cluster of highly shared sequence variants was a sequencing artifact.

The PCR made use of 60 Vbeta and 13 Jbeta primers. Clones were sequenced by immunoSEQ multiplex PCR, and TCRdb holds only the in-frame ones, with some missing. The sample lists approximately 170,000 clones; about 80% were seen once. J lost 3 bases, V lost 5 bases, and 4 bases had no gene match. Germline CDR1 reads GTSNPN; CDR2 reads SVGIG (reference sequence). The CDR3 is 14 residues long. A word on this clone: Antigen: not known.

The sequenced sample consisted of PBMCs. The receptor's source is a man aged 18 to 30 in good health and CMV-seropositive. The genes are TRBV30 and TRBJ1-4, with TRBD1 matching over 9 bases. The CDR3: CAWARQGANEKLFF. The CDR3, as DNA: TGTGCCTGGGCCCGACAGGGGGCTAATGAAAAACTGTTTTTT. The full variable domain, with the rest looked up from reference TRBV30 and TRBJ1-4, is SQTIHQWPATLVQPVGSPLSLECTVEGTSNPNLYWYRQAAGRGLQLLFYSVGIGQISSEVPQNLSASRPQDRQFILSSKKLLLSDSGFYLCAWARQGANEKLFFGSGTQLSVL.